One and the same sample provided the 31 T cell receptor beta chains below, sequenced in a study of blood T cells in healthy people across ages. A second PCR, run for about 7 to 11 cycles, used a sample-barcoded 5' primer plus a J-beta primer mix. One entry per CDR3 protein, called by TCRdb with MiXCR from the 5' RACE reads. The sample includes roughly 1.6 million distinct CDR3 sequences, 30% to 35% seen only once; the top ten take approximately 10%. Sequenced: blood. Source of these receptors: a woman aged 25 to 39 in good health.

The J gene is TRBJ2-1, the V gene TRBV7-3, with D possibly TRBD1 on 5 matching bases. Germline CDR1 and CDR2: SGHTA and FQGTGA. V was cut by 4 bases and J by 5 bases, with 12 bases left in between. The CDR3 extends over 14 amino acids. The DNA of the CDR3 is TGTGCCAGCAGCTCTCAGGGATTGAACAATGAGCAGTTCTTC. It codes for CASSSQGLNNEQFF.

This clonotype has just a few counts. DNA of the CDR3: TGCGCCAGCAGCTTAGGGGAGCGGGGAGATACGCAGTATTTT. Its protein is CASSLGERGDTQYF. V gene TRBV5-1 combines with J gene TRBJ2-3; 7 nucleotides match TRBD2. Germline-derived CDR1 and CDR2 are SGHRS and YFSETQ. The V gene end was trimmed by 2 bases and the J gene end by 5 bases; junction bases not matched to a gene: 5. The CDR3 is 14 amino acids.

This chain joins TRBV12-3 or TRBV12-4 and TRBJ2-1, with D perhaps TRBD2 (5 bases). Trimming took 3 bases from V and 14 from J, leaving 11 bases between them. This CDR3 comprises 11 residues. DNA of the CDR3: TGTGCCAGCAGTTTTGGACCGAGGGAGTTCTTC. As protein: CASSFGPREFF.

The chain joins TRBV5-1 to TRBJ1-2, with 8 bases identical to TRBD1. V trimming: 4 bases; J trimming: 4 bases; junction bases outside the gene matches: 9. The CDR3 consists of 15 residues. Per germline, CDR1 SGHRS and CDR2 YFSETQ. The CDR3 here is CASSNEWTGTYGYTF. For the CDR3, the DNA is TGCGCCAGCAGCAACGAATGGACAGGGACCTATGGCTACACCTTC.

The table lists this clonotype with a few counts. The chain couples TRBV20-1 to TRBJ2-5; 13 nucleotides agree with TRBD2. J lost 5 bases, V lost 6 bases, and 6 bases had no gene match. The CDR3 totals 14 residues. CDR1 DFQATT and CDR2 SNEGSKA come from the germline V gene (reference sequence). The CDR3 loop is CSALLAGGPETQYF. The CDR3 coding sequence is TGCAGTGCCCTACTAGCGGGGGGGCCCGAGACCCAGTACTTC.

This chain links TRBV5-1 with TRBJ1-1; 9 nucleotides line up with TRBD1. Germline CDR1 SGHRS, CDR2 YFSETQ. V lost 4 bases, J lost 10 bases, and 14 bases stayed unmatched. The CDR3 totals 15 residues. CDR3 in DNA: TGCGCCAGCAGCGATGGACAGGGGCCGGGCGGAGGAGCTTTCTTT. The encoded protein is CASSDGQGPGGGAFF. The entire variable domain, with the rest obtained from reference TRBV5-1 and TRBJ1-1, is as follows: KAGVTQTPRYLIKTRGQQVTLSCSPISGHRSVSWYQQTPGQGLQFLFEYFSETQRNKGNFPGRFSGRQFSNSRSEMNVSTLELGDSALYLCASSDGQGPGGGAFFGQGTRLTVV.

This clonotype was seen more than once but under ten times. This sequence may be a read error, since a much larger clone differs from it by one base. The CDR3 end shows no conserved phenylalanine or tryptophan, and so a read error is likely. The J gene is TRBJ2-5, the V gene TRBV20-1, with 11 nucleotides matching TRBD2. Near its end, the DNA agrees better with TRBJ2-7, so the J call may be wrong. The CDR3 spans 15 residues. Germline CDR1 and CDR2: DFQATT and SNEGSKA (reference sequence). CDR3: CSARASSGGTYEQYC. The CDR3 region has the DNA TGCAGTGCTAGAGCCTCTAGCGGGGGGACCTACGAGCAGTACTGC.

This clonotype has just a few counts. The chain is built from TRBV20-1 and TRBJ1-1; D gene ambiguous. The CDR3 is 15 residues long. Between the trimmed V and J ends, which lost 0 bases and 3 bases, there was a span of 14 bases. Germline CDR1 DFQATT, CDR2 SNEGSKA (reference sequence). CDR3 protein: CSARDPNSLYTEAFF. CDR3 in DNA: TGCAGTGCTAGAGATCCTAACAGTCTTTACACTGAAGCTTTCTTT.

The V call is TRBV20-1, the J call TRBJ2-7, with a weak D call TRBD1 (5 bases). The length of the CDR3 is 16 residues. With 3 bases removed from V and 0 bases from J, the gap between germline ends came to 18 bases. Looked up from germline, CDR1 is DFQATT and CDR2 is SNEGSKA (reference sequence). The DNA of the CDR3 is TGCAGTGCTAGCCCCCGCAGGGCCGCTCTCTCCTACGAGCAGTACTTC. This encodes CSASPRRAALSYEQYF.

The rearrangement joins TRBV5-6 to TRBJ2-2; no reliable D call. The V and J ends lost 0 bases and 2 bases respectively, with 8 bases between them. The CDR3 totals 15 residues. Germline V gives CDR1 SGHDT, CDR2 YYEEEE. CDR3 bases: TGTGCCAGCAGCTTGGCTCTAGAAAACACCGGGGAGCTGTTTTTT. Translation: CASSLALENTGELFF.

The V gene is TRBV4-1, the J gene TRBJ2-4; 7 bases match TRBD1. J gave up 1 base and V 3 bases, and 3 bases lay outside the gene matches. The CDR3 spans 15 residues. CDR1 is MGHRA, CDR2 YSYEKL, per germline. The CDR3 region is CASSQTGTAKNIQYF. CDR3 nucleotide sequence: TGCGCCAGCAGCCAGACAGGGACCGCCAAAAACATTCAGTACTTC.

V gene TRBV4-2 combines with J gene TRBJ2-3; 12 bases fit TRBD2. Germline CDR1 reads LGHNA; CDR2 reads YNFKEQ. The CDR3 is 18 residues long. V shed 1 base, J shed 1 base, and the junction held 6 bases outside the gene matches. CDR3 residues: CASSQAWTSGAGTDTQYF. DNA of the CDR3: TGTGCCAGCAGCCAAGCCTGGACTAGCGGGGCCGGCACAGATACGCAGTATTTT.

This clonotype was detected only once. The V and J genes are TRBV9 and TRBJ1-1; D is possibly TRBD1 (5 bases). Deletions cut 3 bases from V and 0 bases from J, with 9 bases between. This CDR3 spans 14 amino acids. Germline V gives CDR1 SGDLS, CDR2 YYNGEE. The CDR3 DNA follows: TGTGCCAGCAGCGCCGGACATTTGAACACTGAAGCTTTCTTT. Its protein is CASSAGHLNTEAFF.

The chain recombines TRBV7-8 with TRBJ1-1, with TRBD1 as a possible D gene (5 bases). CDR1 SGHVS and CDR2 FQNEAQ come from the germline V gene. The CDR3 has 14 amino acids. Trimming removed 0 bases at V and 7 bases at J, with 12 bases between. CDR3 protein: CASSLALGAGEAFF. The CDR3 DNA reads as TGTGCCAGCAGCTTAGCGCTCGGGGCGGGTGAAGCTTTCTTT.

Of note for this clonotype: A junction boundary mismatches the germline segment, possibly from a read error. In DNA, the CDR3 is TGTGCCAGCAGGGGCTGGGACAGGTCAGATATGCAGTATTTT. Translation gives CASRGWDRSDMQYF. The rearrangement joins TRBV12-3 or TRBV12-4 to TRBJ2-3, with 8 bases matching TRBD1. The length of the CDR3 is 14 residues.

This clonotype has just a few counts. The CDR3 sequence is CARNGGRSVETQYF. Written as DNA, the CDR3 is TGTGCCAGAAACGGCGGCCGCTCAGTGGAGACCCAGTACTTC. This chain links TRBV28 with TRBJ2-5; no reliable D call. This CDR3 contains 14 residues. CDR1 and CDR2 from the germline V gene are MDHEN and SYDVKM. V was shortened by 9 bases and J by 5 bases, with 19 bases between the two germline ends.

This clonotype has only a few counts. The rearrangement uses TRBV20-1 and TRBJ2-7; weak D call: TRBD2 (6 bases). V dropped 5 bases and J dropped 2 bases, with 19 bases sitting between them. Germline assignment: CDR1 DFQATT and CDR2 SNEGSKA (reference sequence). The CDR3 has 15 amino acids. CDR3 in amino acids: CSAPPSGGPTYEQYF. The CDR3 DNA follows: TGCAGTGCTCCTCCCTCCGGGGGTCCGACCTACGAGCAGTACTTC.

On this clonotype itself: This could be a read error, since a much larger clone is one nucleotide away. In nucleotides, the CDR3 is TGTGCCAGCAGCTTAAGTACCCACGAGCAGTACTTC. Protein product: CASSLSTHEQYF. The chain recombines TRBV7-9 with TRBJ2-7; D not resolved. Trimming took off 2 bases at V and 5 bases at J, with 7 bases between the two ends. The CDR3 runs 12 residues. Germline-derived CDR1 and CDR2 are SEHNR and FQNEAQ (reference sequence).

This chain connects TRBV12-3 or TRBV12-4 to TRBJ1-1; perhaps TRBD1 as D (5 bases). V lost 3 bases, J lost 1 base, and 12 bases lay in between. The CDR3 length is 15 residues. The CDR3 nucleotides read TGTGCCAGCAGTTTGCCGCCCCAGGGGAACACTGAAGCTTTCTTT. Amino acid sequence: CASSLPPQGNTEAFF.

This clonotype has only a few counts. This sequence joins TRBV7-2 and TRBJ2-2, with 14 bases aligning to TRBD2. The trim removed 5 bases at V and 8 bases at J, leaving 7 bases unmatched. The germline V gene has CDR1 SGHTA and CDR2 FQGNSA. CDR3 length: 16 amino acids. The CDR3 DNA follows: TGTGCCAGCAGCCAGGGACTAGCGGGGGCTTGGGGGGAGCTGTTTTTT. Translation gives CASSQGLAGAWGELFF. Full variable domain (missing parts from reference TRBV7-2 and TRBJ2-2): GAGVSQSPSNKVTEKGKDVELRCDPISGHTALYWYRQSLGQGLEFLIYFQGNSAPDKSGLPSDRFSAERTGGSVSTLTIQRTQQEDSAVYLCASSQGLAGAWGELFFGEGSRLTVL.

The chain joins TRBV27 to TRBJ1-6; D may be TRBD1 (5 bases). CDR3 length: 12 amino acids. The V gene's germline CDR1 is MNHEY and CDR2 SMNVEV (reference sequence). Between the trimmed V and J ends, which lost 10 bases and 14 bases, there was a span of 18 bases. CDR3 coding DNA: TGTGCCAACCGGGACGTTCTTGGGACCCTCCACTTT. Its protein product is CANRDVLGTLHF.

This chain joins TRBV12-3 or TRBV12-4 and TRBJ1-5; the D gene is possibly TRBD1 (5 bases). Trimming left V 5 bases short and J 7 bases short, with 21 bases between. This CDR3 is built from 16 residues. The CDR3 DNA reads TGTGCCAGCAGTCCTCCTGGTGGGGGATTCAACCAGCCCCAGCATTTT. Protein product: CASSPPGGGFNQPQHF.

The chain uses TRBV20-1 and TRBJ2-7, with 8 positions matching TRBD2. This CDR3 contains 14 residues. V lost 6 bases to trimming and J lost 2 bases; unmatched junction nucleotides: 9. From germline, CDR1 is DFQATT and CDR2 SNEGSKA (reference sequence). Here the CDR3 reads CSAGMGTRAYEQYF. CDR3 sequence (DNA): TGCAGTGCCGGGATGGGGACTAGGGCCTACGAGCAGTACTTC.

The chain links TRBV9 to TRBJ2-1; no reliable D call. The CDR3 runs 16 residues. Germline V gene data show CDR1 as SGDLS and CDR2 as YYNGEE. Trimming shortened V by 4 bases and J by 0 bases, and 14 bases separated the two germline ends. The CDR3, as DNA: TGTGCCAGCAGCCCCCAAAGTGCGAGCTCCTACAATGAGCAGTTCTTC. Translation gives CASSPQSASSYNEQFF. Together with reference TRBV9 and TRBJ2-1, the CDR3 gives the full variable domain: DSGVTQTPKHLITATGQRVTLRCSPRSGDLSVYWYQQSLDQGLQFLIQYYNGEERAKGNILERFSAQQFPDLHSELNLSSLELGDSALYFCASSPQSASSYNEQFFGPGTRLTVL.

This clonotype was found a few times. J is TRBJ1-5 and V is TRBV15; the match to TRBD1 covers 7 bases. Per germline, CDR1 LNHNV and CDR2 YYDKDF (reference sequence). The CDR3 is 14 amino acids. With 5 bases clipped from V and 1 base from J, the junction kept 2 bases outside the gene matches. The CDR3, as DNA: TGTGCCACCAGCCTGACAGGGAGCAATCAGCCCCAGCATTTT. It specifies CATSLTGSNQPQHF.

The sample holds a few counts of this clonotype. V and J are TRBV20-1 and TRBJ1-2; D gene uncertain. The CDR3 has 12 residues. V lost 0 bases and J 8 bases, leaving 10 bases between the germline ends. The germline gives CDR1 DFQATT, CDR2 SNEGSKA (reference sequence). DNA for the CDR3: TGCAGTGCTAGAGATTGGGGTAAAGGCTACACCTTC. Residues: CSARDWGKGYTF.

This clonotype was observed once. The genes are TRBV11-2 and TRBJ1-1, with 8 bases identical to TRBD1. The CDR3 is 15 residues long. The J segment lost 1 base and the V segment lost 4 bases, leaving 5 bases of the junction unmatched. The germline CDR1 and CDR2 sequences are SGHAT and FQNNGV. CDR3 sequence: CASSSYRGWNTEAFF. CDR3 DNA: TGTGCCAGCAGCTCGTACAGGGGGTGGAACACTGAAGCTTTCTTT.

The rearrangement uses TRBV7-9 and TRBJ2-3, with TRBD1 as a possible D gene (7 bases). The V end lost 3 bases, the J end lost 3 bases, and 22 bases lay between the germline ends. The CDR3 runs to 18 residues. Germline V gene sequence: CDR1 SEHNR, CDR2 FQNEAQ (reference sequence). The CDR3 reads CASSLFPPEGRGTDTQYF. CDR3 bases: TGTGCCAGCAGCTTGTTCCCCCCGGAGGGCAGGGGGACAGATACGCAGTATTTT.

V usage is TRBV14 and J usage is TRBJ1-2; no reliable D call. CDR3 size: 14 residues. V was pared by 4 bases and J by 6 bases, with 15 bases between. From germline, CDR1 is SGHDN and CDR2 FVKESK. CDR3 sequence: CASSPKRRADGYTF. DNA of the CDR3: TGTGCCAGCAGCCCGAAGCGAAGGGCGGATGGCTACACCTTC.

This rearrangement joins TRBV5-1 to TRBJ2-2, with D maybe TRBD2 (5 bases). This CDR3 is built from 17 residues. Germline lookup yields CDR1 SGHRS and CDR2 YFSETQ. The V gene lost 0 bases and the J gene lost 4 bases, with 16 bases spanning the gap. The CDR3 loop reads CASSLAPGEGPTGELFF. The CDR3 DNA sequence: TGCGCCAGCAGCTTGGCGCCGGGCGAGGGTCCCACCGGGGAGCTGTTTTTT. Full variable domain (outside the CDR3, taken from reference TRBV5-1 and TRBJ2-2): KAGVTQTPRYLIKTRGQQVTLSCSPISGHRSVSWYQQTPGQGLQFLFEYFSETQRNKGNFPGRFSGRQFSNSRSEMNVSTLELGDSALYLCASSLAPGEGPTGELFFGEGSRLTVL.

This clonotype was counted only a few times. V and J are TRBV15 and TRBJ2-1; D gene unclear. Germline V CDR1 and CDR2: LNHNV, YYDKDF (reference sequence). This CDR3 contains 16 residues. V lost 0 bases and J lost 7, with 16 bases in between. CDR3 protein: CATSRDIYLLGNEQFF. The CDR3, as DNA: TGTGCCACCAGCAGAGATATTTACCTCTTGGGGAATGAGCAGTTCTTC.